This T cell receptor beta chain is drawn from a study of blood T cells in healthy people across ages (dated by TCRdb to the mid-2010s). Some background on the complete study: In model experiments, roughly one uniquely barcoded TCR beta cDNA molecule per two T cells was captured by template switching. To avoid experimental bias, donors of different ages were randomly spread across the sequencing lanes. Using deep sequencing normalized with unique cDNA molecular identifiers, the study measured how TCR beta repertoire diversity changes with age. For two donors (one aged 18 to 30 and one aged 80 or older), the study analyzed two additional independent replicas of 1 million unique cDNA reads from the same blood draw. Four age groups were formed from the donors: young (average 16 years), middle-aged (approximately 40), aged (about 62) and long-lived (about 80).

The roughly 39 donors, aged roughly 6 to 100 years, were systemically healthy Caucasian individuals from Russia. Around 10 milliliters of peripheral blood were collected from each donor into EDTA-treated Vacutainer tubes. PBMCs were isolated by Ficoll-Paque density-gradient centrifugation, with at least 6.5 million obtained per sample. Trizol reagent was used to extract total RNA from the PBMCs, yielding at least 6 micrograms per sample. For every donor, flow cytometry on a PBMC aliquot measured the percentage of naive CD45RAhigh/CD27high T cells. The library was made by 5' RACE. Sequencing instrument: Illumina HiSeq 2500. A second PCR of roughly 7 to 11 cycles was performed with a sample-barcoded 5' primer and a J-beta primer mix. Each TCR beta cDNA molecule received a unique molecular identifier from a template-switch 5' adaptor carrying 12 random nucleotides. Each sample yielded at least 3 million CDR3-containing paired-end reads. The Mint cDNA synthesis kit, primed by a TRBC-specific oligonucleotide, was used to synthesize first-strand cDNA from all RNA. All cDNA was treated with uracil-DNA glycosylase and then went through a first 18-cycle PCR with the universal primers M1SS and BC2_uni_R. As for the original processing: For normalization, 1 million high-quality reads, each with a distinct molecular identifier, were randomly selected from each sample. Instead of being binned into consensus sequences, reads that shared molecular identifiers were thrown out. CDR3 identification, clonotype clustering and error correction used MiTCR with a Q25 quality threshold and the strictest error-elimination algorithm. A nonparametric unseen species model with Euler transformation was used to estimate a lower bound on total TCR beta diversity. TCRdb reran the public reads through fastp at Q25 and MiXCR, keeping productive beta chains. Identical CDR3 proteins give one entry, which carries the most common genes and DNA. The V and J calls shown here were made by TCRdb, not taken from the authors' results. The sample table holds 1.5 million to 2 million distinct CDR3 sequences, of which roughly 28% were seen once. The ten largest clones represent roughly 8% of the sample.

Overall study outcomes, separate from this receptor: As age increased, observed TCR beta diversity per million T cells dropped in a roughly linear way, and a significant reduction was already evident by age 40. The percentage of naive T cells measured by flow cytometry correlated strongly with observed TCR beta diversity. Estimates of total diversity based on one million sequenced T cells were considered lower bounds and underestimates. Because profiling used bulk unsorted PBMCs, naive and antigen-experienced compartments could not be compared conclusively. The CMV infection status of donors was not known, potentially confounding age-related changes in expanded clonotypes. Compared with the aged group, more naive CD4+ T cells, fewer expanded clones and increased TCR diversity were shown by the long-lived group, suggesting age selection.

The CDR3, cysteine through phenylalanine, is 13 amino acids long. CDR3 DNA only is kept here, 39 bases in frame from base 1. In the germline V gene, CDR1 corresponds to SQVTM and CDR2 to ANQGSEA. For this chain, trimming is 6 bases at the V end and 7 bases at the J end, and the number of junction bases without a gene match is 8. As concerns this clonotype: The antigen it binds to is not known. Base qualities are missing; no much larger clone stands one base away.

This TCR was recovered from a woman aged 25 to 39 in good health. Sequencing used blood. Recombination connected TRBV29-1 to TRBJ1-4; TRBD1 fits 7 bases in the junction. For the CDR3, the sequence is CSVGGQDGEKLFF. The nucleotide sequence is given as TGCAGCGTCGGAGGACAGGACGGTGAAAAACTGTTTTTT.